The TCR beta chain under discussion was sequenced for a study of beta chain features in type 1 diabetes. In the study overall: Examination of sorted cells across all samples involved approximately 100,000,000 cells.

Every isolated RNA sample was fully reverse transcribed, so sequencing captured expressed TCRB transcripts. Approximately 3.5 million reads per sample on average were obtained from naive, central memory and regulatory T cell samples. The repertoire was sequenced with immunoSEQ multiplex PCR; TCRdb's copy has only in-frame clones and lacks some. The sample has hundreds of thousands of clones, 15% seen once. Study-wide points: TCRB CDR3s were moderately but significantly shorter in Type 1 diabetes patients in all four CD4+ subsets. Relative to healthy donors, patients appeared to have naive, central memory and Treg TCRB repertoires that were more similar.

This clone was counted only a few times. Its matching antigen is unknown. The receptor comes from a young man with type 1 diabetes. The sample was naive CD4+ T cells from blood.

CDR3 nucleotides: TGTGCCAGCAGTTTTCGGGGGAGGGGAAACACCGGGGAGCTGTTTTTT. Translating it yields CASSFRGRGNTGELFF. V usage is TRBV27 and J usage is TRBJ2-2, with TRBD2 identical over 7 bases. The CDR3 is made up of 16 amino acids. Germline V gene sequence: CDR1 MNHEY, CDR2 SMNVEV (reference sequence). J lost 2 bases, V lost 3 bases, and 6 bases had no gene match.